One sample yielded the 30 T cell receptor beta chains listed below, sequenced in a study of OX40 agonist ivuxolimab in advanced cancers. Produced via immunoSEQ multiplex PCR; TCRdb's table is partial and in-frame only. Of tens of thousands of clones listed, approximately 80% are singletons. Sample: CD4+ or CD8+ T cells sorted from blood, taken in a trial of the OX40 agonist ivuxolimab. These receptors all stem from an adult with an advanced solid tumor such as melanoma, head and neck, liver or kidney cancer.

CDR3: CASSQDPGAPTGELFF. The CDR3 coding sequence is TGCGCCAGCAGCCAAGATCCTGGGGCTCCCACCGGGGAGCTGTTTTTT. V usage is TRBV4-3 and J usage is TRBJ2-2, with D possibly TRBD1 on 5 matching bases. Per the germline V gene, CDR1 is LGHNA and CDR2 is YSLEER. The ends were cut back, 0 bases at V and 4 bases at J, with 12 bases in the middle. This CDR3 has 16 amino acids.

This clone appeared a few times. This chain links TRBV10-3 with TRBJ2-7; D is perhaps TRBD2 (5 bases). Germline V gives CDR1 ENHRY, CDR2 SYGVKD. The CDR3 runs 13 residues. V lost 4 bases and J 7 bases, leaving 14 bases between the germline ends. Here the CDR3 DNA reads TGTGCCATCAGTGCGGGGATCGGATGGGAGCAGTACTTC. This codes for CAISAGIGWEQYF.

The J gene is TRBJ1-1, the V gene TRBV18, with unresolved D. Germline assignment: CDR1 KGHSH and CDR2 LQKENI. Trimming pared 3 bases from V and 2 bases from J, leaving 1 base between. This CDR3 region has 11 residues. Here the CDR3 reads CASSPNTEAFF. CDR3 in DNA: TGTGCCAGCTCACCCAACACTGAAGCTTTCTTT.

Here the CDR3 reads CASSSRTSGSPYEQYF. CDR3 in DNA: TGTGCCAGCAGCTCCCGTACTAGCGGGTCCCCCTACGAGCAGTACTTC. The J gene is TRBJ2-7, the V gene TRBV9; 9 nucleotides agree with TRBD2. Trimming cost V 4 bases and J 2 bases; bases outside gene matches: 10. Looked up from germline, CDR1 is SGDLS and CDR2 is YYNGEE. This CDR3 is built from 16 residues.

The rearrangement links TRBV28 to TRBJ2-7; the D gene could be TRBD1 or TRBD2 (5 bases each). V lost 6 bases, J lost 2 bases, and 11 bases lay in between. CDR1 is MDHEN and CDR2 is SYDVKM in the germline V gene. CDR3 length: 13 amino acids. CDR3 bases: TGTGCCAGCAGCTGGGGGTCCCCCTACGAGCAGTACTTC. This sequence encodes CASSWGSPYEQYF. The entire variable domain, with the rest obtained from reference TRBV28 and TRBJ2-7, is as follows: DVKVTQSSRYLVKRTGEKVFLECVQDMDHENMFWYRQDPGLGLRLIYFSYDVKMKEKGDIPEGYSVSREKKERFSLILESASTNQTSMYLCASSWGSPYEQYFGPGTRLTVT.

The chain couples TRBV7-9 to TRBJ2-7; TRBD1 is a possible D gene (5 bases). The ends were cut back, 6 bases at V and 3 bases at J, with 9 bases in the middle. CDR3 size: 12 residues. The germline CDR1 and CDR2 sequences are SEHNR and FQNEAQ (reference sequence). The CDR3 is CASRQDSYEQYF. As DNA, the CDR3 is TGTGCCAGCAGACAAGACAGCTACGAGCAGTACTTC. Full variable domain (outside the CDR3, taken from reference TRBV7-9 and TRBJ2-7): DTGVSQNPRHKITKRGQNVTFRCDPISEHNRLYWYRQTLGQGPEFLTYFQNEAQLEKSRLLSDRFSAERPKGSFSTLEIQRTEQGDSAMYLCASRQDSYEQYFGPGTRLTVT.

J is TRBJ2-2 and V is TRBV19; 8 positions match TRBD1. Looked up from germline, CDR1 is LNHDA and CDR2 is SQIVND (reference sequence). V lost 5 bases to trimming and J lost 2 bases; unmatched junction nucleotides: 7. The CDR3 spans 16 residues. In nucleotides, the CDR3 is TGTGCCAGTAGTCAGAAGGGACAGGACAACACCGGGGAGCTGTTTTTT. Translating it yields CASSQKGQDNTGELFF.

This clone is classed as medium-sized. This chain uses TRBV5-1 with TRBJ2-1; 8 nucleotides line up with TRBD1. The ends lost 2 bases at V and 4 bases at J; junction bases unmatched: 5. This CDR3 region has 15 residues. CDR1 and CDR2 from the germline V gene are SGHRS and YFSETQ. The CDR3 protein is CASSFTGQAYNEQFF. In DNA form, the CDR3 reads TGCGCCAGCAGCTTTACGGGACAGGCTTACAATGAGCAGTTCTTC.

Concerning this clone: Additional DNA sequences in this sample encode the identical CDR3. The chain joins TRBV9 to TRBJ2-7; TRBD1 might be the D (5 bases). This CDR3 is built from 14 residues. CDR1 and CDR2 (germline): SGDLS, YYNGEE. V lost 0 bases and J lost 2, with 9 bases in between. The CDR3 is CASSVGGGTYEQYF. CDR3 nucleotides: TGTGCCAGCAGCGTAGGGGGCGGCACCTACGAGCAGTACTTC.

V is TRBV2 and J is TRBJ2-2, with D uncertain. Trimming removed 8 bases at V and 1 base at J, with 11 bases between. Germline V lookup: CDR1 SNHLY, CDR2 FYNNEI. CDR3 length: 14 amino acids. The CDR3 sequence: CASSGWGNTGELFF. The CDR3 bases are TGTGCCAGCTCCGGGTGGGGGAACACCGGGGAGCTGTTTTTT.

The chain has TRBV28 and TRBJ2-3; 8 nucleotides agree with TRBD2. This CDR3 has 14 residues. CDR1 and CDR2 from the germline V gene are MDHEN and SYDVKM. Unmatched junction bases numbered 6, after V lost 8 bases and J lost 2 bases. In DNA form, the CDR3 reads TGTGCCAGCGGGGCGGGGGGAATCACAGATACGCAGTATTTT. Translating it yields CASGAGGITDTQYF.

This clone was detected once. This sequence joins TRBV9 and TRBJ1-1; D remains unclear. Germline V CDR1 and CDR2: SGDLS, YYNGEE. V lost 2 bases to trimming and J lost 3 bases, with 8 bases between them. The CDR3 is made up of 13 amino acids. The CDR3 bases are TGTGCCAGCAGCGTTTGGCTTCACACTGAAGCTTTCTTT. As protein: CASSVWLHTEAFF.

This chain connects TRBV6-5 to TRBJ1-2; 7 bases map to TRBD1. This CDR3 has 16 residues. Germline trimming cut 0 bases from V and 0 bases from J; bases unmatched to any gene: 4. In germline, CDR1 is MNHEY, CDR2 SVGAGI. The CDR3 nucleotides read TGTGCCAGCAGTTACTCGTCAGGGGGAGCTAACTATGGCTACACCTTC. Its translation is CASSYSSGGANYGYTF.

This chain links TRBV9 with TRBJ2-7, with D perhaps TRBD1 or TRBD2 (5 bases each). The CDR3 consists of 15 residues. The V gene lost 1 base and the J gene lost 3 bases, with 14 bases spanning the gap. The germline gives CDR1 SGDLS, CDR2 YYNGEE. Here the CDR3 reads CASSVSGTTSYEQYF. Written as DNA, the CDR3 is TGTGCCAGCAGCGTATCCGGGACCACAAGCTACGAGCAGTACTTC.

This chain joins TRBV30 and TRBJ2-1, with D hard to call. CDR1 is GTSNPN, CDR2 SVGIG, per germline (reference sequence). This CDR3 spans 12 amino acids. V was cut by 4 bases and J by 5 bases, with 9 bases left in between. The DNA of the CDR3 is TGTGCCTGGATCTTTTCGGACAATGAGCAGTTCTTC. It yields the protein CAWIFSDNEQFF. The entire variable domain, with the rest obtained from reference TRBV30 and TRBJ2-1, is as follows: SQTIHQWPATLVQPVGSPLSLECTVEGTSNPNLYWYRQAAGRGLQLLFYSVGIGQISSEVPQNLSASRPQDRQFILSSKKLLLSDSGFYLCAWIFSDNEQFFGPGTRLTVL.

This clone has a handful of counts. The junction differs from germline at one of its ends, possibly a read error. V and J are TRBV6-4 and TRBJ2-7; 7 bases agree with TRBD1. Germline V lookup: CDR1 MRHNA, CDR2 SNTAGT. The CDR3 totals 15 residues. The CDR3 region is CASSYSPGQFYEQYF. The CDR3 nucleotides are TGTGCCAGCAGTTACTCGCCGGGACAGTTCTACGAGCAGTACTTC.

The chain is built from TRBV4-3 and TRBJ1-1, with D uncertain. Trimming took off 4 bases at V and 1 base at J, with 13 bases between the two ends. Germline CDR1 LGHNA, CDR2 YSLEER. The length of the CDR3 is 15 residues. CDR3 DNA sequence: TGCGCCAGCAGCCCTCAAAGATATACGAACACTGAAGCTTTCTTT. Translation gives CASSPQRYTNTEAFF.

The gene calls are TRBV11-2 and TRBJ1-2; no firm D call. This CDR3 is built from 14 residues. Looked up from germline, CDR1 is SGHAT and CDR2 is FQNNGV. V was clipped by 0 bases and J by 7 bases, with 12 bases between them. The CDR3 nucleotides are TGTGCCAGCAGCTTAGAATCATCGGGGATTGGCTACACCTTC. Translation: CASSLESSGIGYTF.

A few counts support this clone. Here the CDR3 reads CASSSGTDTGELFF. In DNA, the CDR3 is TGTGCCAGCAGTTCCGGGACAGACACCGGGGAGCTGTTTTTT. The chain links TRBV28 to TRBJ2-2, with 7 bases identical to TRBD1. This CDR3 is built from 14 residues. V shed 4 bases, J shed 3 bases, and the junction held 2 bases outside the gene matches. Germline V gene data show CDR1 as MDHEN and CDR2 as SYDVKM.

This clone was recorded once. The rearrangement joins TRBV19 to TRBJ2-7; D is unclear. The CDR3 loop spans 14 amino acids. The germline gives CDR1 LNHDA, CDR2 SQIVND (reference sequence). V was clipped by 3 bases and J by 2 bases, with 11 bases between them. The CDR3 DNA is TGTGCCAGTAGTATTGCCGTCGCAACCTACGAGCAGTACTTC. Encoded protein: CASSIAVATYEQYF.

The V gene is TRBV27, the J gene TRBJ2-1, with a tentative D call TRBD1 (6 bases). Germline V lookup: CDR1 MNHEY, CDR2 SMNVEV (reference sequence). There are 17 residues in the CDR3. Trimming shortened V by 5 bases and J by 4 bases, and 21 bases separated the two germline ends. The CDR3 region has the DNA TGTGCCAGCAGTATCCCCAGGGGCCCGTCTAATTACAATGAGCAGTTCTTC. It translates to CASSIPRGPSNYNEQFF.

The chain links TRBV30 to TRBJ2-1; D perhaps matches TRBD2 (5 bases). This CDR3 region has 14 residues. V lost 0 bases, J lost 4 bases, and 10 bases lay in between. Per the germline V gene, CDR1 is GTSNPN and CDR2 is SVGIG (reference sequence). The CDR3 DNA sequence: TGTGCCTGGAGTGTGAATCCGGGGTACAATGAGCAGTTCTTC. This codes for CAWSVNPGYNEQFF.

DNA of the CDR3: TGTGCTAGTGGTATCGGCTCCTACAATGAGCAGTTCTTC. It specifies CASGIGSYNEQFF. The V call is TRBV12-5, the J call TRBJ2-1; D ambiguous. V dropped 5 bases and J dropped 0 bases, with 5 bases sitting between them. CDR3 size: 13 residues. Looked up from germline, CDR1 is LGHNT and CDR2 is FRNRAP.

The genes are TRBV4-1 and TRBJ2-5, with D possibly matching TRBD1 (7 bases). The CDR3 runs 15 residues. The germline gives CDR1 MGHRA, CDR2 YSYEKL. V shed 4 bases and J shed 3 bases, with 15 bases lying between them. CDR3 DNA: TGCGCCAGCAGCCGACCCCAGGGGGGAGAAGAGACCCAGTACTTC. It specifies CASSRPQGGEETQYF.

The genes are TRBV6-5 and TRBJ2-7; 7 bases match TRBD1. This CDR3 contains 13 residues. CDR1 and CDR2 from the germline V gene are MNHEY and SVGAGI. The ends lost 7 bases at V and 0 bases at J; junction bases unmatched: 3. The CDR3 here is CASTDRSSYEQYF. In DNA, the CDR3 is TGTGCCAGCACGGACAGGAGCTCCTACGAGCAGTACTTC.

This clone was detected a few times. The CDR3 spells CASSQGEYEQYF. In DNA, the CDR3 is TGCGCCAGCAGCCAGGGCGAATACGAGCAGTACTTC. This sequence joins TRBV4-1 and TRBJ2-7; D remains ambiguous. Germline loops: CDR1 MGHRA, CDR2 YSYEKL. The CDR3 contains 12 residues. Between the trimmed V and J ends, which lost 3 bases and 4 bases, there was a span of 7 bases.

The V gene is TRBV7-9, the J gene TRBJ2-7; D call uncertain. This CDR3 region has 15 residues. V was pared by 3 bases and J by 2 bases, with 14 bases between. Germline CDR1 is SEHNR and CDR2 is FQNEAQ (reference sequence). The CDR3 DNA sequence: TGTGCCAGCAGCTTCAAGGCAGGTAATGCCTACGAGCAGTACTTC. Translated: CASSFKAGNAYEQYF.

Written as DNA, the CDR3 is TGTGCCAGCACCACAGGGGGCACAAATGAGCAGTTCTTC. Translated, it gives CASTTGGTNEQFF. V usage is TRBV27 and J usage is TRBJ2-1, with TRBD1 identical over 9 bases. Germline V gene lookup returns CDR1 MNHEY and CDR2 SMNVEV (reference sequence). CDR3 size: 13 residues. The V gene end was trimmed by 7 bases and the J gene end by 7 bases; junction bases not matched to a gene: 5.

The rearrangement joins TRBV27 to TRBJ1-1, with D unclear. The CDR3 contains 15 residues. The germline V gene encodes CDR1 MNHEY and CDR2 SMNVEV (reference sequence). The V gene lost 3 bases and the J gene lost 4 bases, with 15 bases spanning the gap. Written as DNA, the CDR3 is TGTGCCAGCAGTTTCTCTCTCCTAGGGATCACTGAAGCTTTCTTT. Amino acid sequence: CASSFSLLGITEAFF.

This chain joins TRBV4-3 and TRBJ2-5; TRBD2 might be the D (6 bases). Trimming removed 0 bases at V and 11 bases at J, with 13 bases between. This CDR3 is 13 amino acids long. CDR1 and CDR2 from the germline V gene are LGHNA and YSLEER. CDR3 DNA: TGCGCCAGCAGCCAAGAAGGTTGGGAGGAGCAGTACTTC. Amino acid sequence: CASSQEGWEEQYF.